This entry describes one TCR beta chain. The antigen remains unidentified. The data derive from a study of T cell responses to AZD1222 COVID-19 vaccine. General study results and limits: Vaccination with two AZD1222 doses was followed by a rise in Spike-specific TCR breadth and depth. Across the whole spike, CD4 TCRs peaked at regions 160-218 and 743-854. The donor group comprised mostly white British people and more females; the analysis possibly underestimated clonal diversity.

Sequencing was performed with immunoSEQ multiplex PCR; in TCRdb, only in-frame clones are kept and a portion is missing. The table has fewer than 300,000 clones, 85% to 95% seen once. Here the sequenced sample was peripheral blood, taken on day 0 of AZD1222 vaccination. The TCR was taken from an adult in good health.

CDR3 region: CASSLLDYEQYF. The CDR3 nucleotides are TGTGCCAGCAGCTTATTGGACTACGAGCAGTACTTC. The J gene is TRBJ2-7, the V gene TRBV7-2; D gene uncertain. The CDR3 loop spans 12 amino acids. Germline V gene sequence: CDR1 SGHTA, CDR2 FQGNSA. The ends were cut back, 2 bases at V and 3 bases at J, with 5 bases in the middle.